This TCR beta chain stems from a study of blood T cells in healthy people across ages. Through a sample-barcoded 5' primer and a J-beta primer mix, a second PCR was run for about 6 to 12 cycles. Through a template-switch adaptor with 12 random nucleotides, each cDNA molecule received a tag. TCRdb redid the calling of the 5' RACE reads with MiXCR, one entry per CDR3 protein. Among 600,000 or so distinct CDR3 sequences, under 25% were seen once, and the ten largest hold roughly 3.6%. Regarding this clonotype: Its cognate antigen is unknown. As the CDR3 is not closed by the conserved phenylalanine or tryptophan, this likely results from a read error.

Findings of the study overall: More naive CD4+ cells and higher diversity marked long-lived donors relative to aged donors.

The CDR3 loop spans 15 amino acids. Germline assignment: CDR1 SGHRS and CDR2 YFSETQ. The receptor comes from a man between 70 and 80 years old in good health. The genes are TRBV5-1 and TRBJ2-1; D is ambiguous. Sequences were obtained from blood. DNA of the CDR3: TGCGCCAGCAGCTTGGGTCAGGCCTCCTACAACGAGCAGTTCCTC. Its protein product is CASSLGQASYNEQFL.